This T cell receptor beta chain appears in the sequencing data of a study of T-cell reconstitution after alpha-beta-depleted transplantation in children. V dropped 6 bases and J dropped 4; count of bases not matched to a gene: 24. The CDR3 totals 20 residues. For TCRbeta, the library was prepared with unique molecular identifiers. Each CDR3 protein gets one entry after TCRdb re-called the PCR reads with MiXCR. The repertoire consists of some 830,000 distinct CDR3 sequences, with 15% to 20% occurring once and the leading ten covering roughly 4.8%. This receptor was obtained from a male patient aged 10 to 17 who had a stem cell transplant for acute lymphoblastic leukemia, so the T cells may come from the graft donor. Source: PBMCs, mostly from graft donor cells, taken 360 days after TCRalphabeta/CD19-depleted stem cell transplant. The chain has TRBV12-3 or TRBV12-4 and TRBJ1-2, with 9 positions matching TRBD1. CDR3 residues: CASSLAFGKDRGEGRYGYTF. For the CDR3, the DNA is TGTGCCAGCAGCCTAGCGTTTGGGAAGGACAGGGGAGAAGGGCGCTATGGCTACACCTTC.